Listed below are T cell receptor beta chains from one sample, sequenced in a study of spatial heterogeneity in lung cancer. TCRdb called the 5' RACE reads again in MiXCR, with one record for every CDR3 protein. The repertoire holds some 44,000 distinct CDR3 sequences, with around 15% as singletons. Sequences were derived from PBMCs, sampled at surgery. These receptors originate from a male donor with early-stage non-small cell lung cancer. Each CDR3 is given with its conserved first and last residue. D genes are given only for firm matches. Clone size appears in some rows only: once, few, many, or a class for an expanded clone.

J gene: TRBJ1-1; V gene: TRBV20-1; D gene: NA; clone size: few; CDR3 DNA: TGCAGTGCCAACCCGACAGGATCGAACACTGAAGCTTTCTTT; CDR3 protein: CSANPTGSNTEAFF
J gene: TRBJ2-3; V gene: TRBV2; D gene: NA; clone size: few; CDR3 DNA: TGTGCCAGCAGTGATTCAAGCACAGATACGCAGTATTTT; CDR3 protein: CASSDSSTDTQYF
J gene: TRBJ2-7; V gene: TRBV5-1; D gene: NA; clone size: many; CDR3 DNA: TGCGCCAGCAGCGGGGACATTCAAACCGAGCAGTACTTC; CDR3 protein: CASSGDIQTEQYF
J gene: TRBJ2-5; V gene: TRBV5-1; D gene: NA; clone size: many; CDR3 DNA: TGCGCCAGCAGCCTCCAAGAACCTACGGAAGAGACCCAGTACTTC; CDR3 protein: CASSLQEPTEETQYF
J gene: TRBJ2-1; V gene: TRBV10-3; D gene: NA; clone size: many; CDR3 DNA: TGTGCCATCATGAGTTACAATGAGCAGTTCTTC; CDR3 protein: CAIMSYNEQFF
J gene: TRBJ2-2; V gene: TRBV10-3; D gene: NA; clone size: many; CDR3 DNA: TGTGCCATCAGTGAGTCGTGGCAGGGGAACACCGGGGAGCTGTTTTTT; CDR3 protein: CAISESWQGNTGELFF
J gene: TRBJ2-1; V gene: TRBV5-1; D gene: TRBD2; clone size: many; CDR3 DNA: TGCGCCAGCAGTACTAGCGGGGACAATGAGCAGTTCTTC; CDR3 protein: CASSTSGDNEQFF
J gene: TRBJ2-5; V gene: TRBV7-2; D gene: TRBD1; clone size: NA; CDR3 DNA: TGTGCCAGCAGCTTAGCGGGACAGGGAGTAGAGACCCAGTACTTC; CDR3 protein: CASSLAGQGVETQYF
J gene: TRBJ2-3; V gene: TRBV7-6; D gene: TRBD1; clone size: NA; CDR3 DNA: TGTGCCAGCAGCCCGGGACAGGGTCGGGATACGCAGTATTTT; CDR3 protein: CASSPGQGRDTQYF
J gene: TRBJ2-1; V gene: TRBV4-1; D gene: NA; clone size: few; CDR3 DNA: TGCGCCAGCAGCCAAGAAGGACAGAACAATGAGCAGTTCTTC; CDR3 protein: CASSQEGQNNEQFF
J gene: TRBJ2-5; V gene: TRBV5-6; D gene: TRBD1; clone size: NA; CDR3 DNA: TGTGCCAGCAGCTTGGCGGACAGGGCTTACGAGACCCAGTACTTC; CDR3 protein: CASSLADRAYETQYF
J gene: TRBJ2-1; V gene: TRBV7-2; D gene: TRBD2; clone size: NA; CDR3 DNA: TGTGCCAGCAGCGGGACTAGCGGCTACAATGAGCAGTTCTTC; CDR3 protein: CASSGTSGYNEQFF
J gene: TRBJ2-1; V gene: TRBV7-2; D gene: NA; clone size: few; CDR3 DNA: TGTGCCAGCAGCCCAAGTGGTAGCGGTTACAATGAGCAGTTCTTC; CDR3 protein: CASSPSGSGYNEQFF
J gene: TRBJ2-5; V gene: TRBV7-3; D gene: NA; clone size: few; CDR3 DNA: TGTGCCAGCAGCTTAACCAACGAGGAGACCCAGTACTTC; CDR3 protein: CASSLTNEETQYF
J gene: TRBJ1-1; V gene: TRBV7-9; D gene: NA; clone size: few; CDR3 DNA: TGTGCCAGCAGCTTAGCCACAGGGTACACTGAAGCTTTCTTT; CDR3 protein: CASSLATGYTEAFF
J gene: TRBJ1-2; V gene: TRBV5-6; D gene: NA; clone size: once; CDR3 DNA: TGTGCCAGCGTATTGGCTGGGACGGAGTTTTATGGCTACACCTTC; CDR3 protein: CASVLAGTEFYGYTF
J gene: TRBJ2-1; V gene: TRBV11-3; D gene: NA; clone size: NA; CDR3 DNA: TGTGCCAGCAGCTCCAGCGACACGGACCTCGTCCACAATGAGCAGTTCTTC; CDR3 protein: CASSSSDTDLVHNEQFF